The present T cell receptor (beta chain) was sequenced within a study of a mutant IDH1 vaccine in newly diagnosed glioma. Study overall: Vaccines began 4-6 weeks after radiotherapy alone, or with temozolomide cycles. Standard pretreatment was either radiotherapy, temozolomide, or, for most, radiochemotherapy with temozolomide. Whole-study results and caveats: Detectable vaccine-induced immune responses arose in around 92% of patients.

Trimming stripped 4 bases from V and 0 bases from J, with 10 bases between. This CDR3 contains 13 residues. From germline, CDR1 is SQVTM and CDR2 ANQGSEA. Time point of the sample: week 23, last vaccination. What each vaccine dose contained was 300 ug of mutant IDH1 20-mer peptide, accompanied by topical imiquimod. Those who donated had recent WHO grade 3 or 4 IDH1-mutant, ATRX-lost astrocytomas. TCRdb's copy holds only in-frame clones and misses some; the assay was immunoSEQ multiplex PCR. The sample has approximately 37,000 clones; 65% to 80% are singletons. Turning to this clone: Its antigen remains unknown.

This sequence originates from a man aged 50-59 years with glioma. The rearrangement links TRBV29-1 to TRBJ2-7; no firm D call. Sequenced here: PBMCs, sampled from a glioma patient whose treatment included an IDH1 peptide vaccine. The CDR3, as DNA: TGCAGCGTTGTAACGCGTAGCTCCTACGAGCAGTACTTC. It codes for CSVVTRSSYEQYF.